This T cell receptor beta chain was found in a study of blood T cell repertoires in COVID-19. At the level of the study: Acute and convalescent COVID-19 samples came from the United States, Italy and Spain.

In the original analysis: How many nucleated cells were present was estimated from reference gene primer amplification. The repertoire was sequenced with immunoSEQ multiplex PCR; TCRdb's copy has only in-frame clones and lacks some. That table is the source of V, J and clone size, and D and trimming were worked out from the DNA. This table has roughly 100,000 clones, roughly nine tenths appearing once. This CDR3 comprises 15 residues. CDR1 and CDR2 (germline): SGHRS, YFSETQ. Trimming stripped 0 bases from V and 8 bases from J, with 16 bases between. The chain uses TRBV5-1 and TRBJ2-3; maybe TRBD1 (5 bases). Sequenced: peripheral blood. The source is a man aged 45-65 years in a cohort sampled during active COVID-19. The CDR3 sequence: CASSLAAGSPGTQYF. The CDR3 DNA follows: TGCGCCAGCAGCTTGGCGGCAGGGTCCCCCGGTACGCAGTATTTT.